This TCR beta chain was obtained from a study of blood T cell repertoires in COVID-19. Germline V gene sequence: CDR1 LGHDT, CDR2 YNNKEL (reference sequence). This CDR3 spans 14 amino acids. The V segment lost 3 bases and the J segment 10 bases; nucleotides outside the gene matches: 10. Clones were sequenced by immunoSEQ multiplex PCR, and TCRdb holds only the in-frame ones, with some missing. Of about 140,000 clones in the sample, over 70% were seen once. The specimen sequenced was peripheral blood. This sequence was found in a woman aged 45 to 65 with acute or convalescent COVID-19. V is TRBV3-1 (or the pseudogene TRBV3-2) and J is TRBJ2-5; TRBD1 aligns across 8 bases. DNA of the CDR3: TGTGCCAGCAGCCAGCAACAGGGGGAACTGGTCCAGTACTTC. The encoded protein is CASSQQQGELVQYF.